This TCR beta chain comes out of a study of Graves' ophthalmopathy and Graves' hyperthyroidism. This clonotype was seen at least ten times. Under 3 months in duration, the ophthalmopathy in affected donors had moderate-to-severe activity, CAS ≥3 and NOSPECS ≥4. Germline loops: CDR1 MNHEY, CDR2 SVGAGI. The V end lost 5 bases, the J end lost 0 bases, and 8 bases lay between the germline ends. The CDR3 runs to 14 residues. CDR3 regions of TCR beta were amplified from RNA transcripts. An opening RT-PCR round employed HTBI primers and preceded a second-round multiplex PCR. TCRdb re-derived calls from the multiplex PCR reads in MiXCR, one entry per CDR3 protein. Of under 250,000 distinct CDR3 sequences listed, approximately 21% are singletons.

This clonotype was obtained from a woman between 45 and 65 years old with Graves' ophthalmopathy. The chain employs TRBV6-5 and TRBJ1-5; no definite D call. Sequencing was carried out using peripheral blood. The CDR3 spells CASSTDHSNQPQHF. The CDR3 region has the DNA TGTGCCAGCAGTACTGATCATAGCAATCAGCCCCAGCATTTT.